This entry describes one T cell receptor (beta chain). This entry belongs to a study of patients and donors after allogeneic stem cell transplantation. TCRdb re-analysed the RT-PCR reads in MiXCR, keeping a single row per CDR3 protein. The sample lists about 230,000 distinct CDR3 sequences; around 14% were seen once. The clonotype comes from a human donor who was either an allogeneic HSCT recipient or a stem cell or donor lymphocyte infusion donor (not recorded which). It is not recorded whose cells these are; they may come from a transplant donor. Sequencing used blood, either unsorted or a sorted T cell fraction (not recorded which).

The CDR3: CASGQGAYEQYF. The CDR3 DNA follows: TGTGCCAGCGGACAGGGGGCCTACGAGCAGTACTTC. V usage is TRBV18 and J usage is TRBJ2-7, with 10 bases aligning to TRBD1. Losses at the gene ends were 8 bases for V and 2 bases for J; bases not matched to a gene: 0. Looked up from germline, CDR1 is KGHSH and CDR2 is LQKENI. This CDR3 is built from 12 residues.